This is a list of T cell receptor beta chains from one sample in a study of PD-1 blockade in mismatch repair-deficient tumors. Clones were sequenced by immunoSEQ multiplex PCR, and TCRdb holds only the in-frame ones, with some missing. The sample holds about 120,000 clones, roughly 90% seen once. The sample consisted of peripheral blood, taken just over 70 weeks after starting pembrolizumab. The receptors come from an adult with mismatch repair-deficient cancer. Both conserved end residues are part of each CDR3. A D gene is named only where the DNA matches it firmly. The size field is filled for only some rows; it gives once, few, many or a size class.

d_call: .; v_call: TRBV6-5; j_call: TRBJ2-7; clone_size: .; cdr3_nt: TGTGCCAGCAGCCTAGGACCCTCATACGAGCAGTACTTC; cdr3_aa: CASSLGPSYEQYF
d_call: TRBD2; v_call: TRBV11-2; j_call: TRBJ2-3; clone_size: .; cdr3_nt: TGTGCCAGCAGCTTAGTGACTAGCGGACCAGATACGCAGTATTTT; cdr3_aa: CASSLVTSGPDTQYF
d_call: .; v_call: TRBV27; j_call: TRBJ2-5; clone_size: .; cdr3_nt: TGTGCCAGCAGTTTAAGTTTGGGCAGACACCAAGAGACCCAGTACTTC; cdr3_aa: CASSLSLGRHQETQYF
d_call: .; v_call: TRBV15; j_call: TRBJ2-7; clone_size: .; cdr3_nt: TGTGCCACTGCCGGGACGGAAACTTACGAGCAGTACTTC; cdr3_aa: CATAGTETYEQYF
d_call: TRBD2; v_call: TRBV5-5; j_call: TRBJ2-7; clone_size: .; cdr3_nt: TGTGCCAGCAGCGCCTCTAGCGGGAGGAATTACGAGCAGTACTTC; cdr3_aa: CASSASSGRNYEQYF
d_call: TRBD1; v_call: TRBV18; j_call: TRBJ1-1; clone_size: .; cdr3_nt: TGTGCCAGCTCTGCCGAGGCAGGGGGGAGAACTGAAGCTTTCTTT; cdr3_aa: CASSAEAGGRTEAFF
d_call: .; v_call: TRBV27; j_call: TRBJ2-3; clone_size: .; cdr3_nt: TGTGCCAGCAGTTTACGTGTCCAGGATACGCAGTATTTT; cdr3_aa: CASSLRVQDTQYF
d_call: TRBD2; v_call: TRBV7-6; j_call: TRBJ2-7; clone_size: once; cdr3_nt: TGTGCCAGCCAGGTACGGGAGGGCCCCTACGAGCAGTACTTC; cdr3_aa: CASQVREGPYEQYF
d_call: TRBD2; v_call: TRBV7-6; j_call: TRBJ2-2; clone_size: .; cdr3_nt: TGTGCCAGCAGCTTTAGACTAGCGGGAGGTCGGAACACCGGGGAGCTGTTTTTT; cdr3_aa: CASSFRLAGGRNTGELFF
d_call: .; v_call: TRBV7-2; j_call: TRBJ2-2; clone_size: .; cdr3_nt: TGTGCCAGCAGCTTAGATGTCGGGAGAGGAGGGGAGCTGTTTTTT; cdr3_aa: CASSLDVGRGGELFF
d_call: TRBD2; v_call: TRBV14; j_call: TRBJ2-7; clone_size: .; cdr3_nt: TGTGCCAGCAGCCAACGAACGGGACTAGCGGGAGGTAGGGGCTACGAGCAGTACTTC; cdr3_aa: CASSQRTGLAGGRGYEQYF
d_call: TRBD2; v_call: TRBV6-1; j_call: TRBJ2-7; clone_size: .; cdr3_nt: TGTGCCAGCAGTGAATGGGCAGGGACTACCTACGAGCAGTACTTC; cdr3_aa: CASSEWAGTTYEQYF
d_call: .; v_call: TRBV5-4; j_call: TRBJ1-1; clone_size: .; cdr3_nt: TGTGCCAGCAACCTAGGGGGGGGCGGGTACACTGAAGCTTTCTTT; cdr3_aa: CASNLGGGGYTEAFF
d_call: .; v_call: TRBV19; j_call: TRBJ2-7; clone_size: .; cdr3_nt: TGTGCCAGTAGTATAAGGGGAGCCGAGCAGTACTTC; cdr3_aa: CASSIRGAEQYF
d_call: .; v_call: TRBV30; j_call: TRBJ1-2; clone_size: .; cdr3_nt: TGTGCCTGGCACTTCGAAAACTATGGCTACACCTTC; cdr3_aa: CAWHFENYGYTF
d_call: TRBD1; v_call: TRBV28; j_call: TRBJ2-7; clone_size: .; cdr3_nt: TGTGCCAGCAGTTGGGGACAGGGCAGGGAGCAGTACTTC; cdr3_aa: CASSWGQGREQYF